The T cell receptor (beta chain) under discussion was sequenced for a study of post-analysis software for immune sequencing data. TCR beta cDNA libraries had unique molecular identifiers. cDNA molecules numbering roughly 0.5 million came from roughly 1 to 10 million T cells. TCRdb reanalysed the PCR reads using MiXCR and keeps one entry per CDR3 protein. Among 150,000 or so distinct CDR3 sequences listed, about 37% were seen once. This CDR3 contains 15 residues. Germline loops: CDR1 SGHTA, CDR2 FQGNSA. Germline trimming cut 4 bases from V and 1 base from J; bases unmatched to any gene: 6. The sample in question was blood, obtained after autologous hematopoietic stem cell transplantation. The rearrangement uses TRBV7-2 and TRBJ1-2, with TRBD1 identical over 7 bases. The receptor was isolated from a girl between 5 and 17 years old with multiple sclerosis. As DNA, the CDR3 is TGTGCCAGCAGCTCCCGACAGGGAGGTAACTATGGCTACACCTTC. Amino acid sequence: CASSSRQGGNYGYTF. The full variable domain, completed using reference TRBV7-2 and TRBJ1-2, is GAGVSQSPSNKVTEKGKDVELRCDPISGHTALYWYRQSLGQGLEFLIYFQGNSAPDKSGLPSDRFSAERTGGSVSTLTIQRTQQEDSAVYLCASSSRQGGNYGYTFGSGTRLTVV.